This TCR beta chain originates from a study of blood T cell repertoires in COVID-19 (TCRdb year 2020). Notes on the research overall: Samples from collaborators originated in the United States, Italy and Spain and spanned both the acute and convalescent phases of COVID-19. The repertoires were released in a freely available public database intended as a resource for research on the immune response to SARS-CoV-2. The sample metadata nearly always contained a de-identified subject ID, COVID-19 status, age in years and sex. The dataset comprised deeply sampled blood TCRbeta repertoires from subjects exposed to, actively infected with, or recovered from COVID-19. Where available, HLA class I and class II types were obtained from metadata supplied by the sample provider rather than from assay-based typing. The material from the prospective study consisted of cDNA or gDNA derived from T cells, B-cell-depleted T cells, or PBMCs. The samples were drawn from the first 160 participants of the ongoing ImmuneRACE study and from 1,254 subjects provided by 6 global collaborators.

The research as a whole found: The amount of clinical and demographic metadata varied by source and participant and was provided uncurated.

Each collaborating institution followed its own protocols to collect whole blood in K2EDTA tubes. Collaborator samples were shipped for TCRbeta analysis as frozen whole blood, isolated PBMCs, or DNA extracted from either sample type. The germline ends are 21 bases apart after V is trimmed by 6 bases and J by 4 bases. CDR3 length: 16 amino acids, cysteine to phenylalanine. The kept DNA is CDR3 alone, 48 bases in frame from the first base. For CDR1 and CDR2, the germline V gene lists MDHEN and SYDVKM. The sample holds one count of this clone. Its antigen remains undetermined. Base qualities are not at hand, and no much larger clone is one base apart. The immunoSEQ Assay, a bias-controlled multiplex PCR, was used to amplify TCRbeta CDR3 regions from genomic DNA. Under the source paper's analysis protocol: Within the assay, amplification of reference gene primers was used to estimate how many nucleated cells each sample contained. Sequence reads were collapsed and filtered to measure the absolute abundance of every unique TCRbeta CDR3 rearrangement. Productive Simpson clonality was computed per sample as the square root of Simpson's diversity index over productive rearrangements. TCRdb provides this immuneACCESS table in a form limited to in-frame rearrangements. Some clones are lacking; in checked studies, under half of them reflect an unresolved V gene, and why the rest are absent is not known. V and J calls and clone size follow that table, whereas D and trimming were derived from the DNA. The sample table contains about 75,000 clones; only one count was recorded for 75% to 85% of them. Around 24% of the sample lies in the top ten.

Sequencing was carried out using peripheral blood. The TCR originated in a woman aged 45 to 65 with acute or convalescent COVID-19. The chain employs TRBV28 and TRBJ1-2; tentative D gene TRBD1, with 6 bases matching. The CDR3 region reads CASRTPDSLAIYGYTF. Read as DNA, the sequence is TGTGCCAGCAGGACCCCGGACAGCCTAGCCATCTATGGCTACACCTTC.